One T cell receptor (beta chain) is described in this entry. This record belongs to a study of control samples from healthy donors and cancer patients. Generated by immunoSEQ multiplex PCR, the TCRdb table keeps only in-frame clones and is missing some. The sample lists more than 50,000 clones; 85% were seen once. The source material was blood. This clonotype was obtained from a man aged 40-50 years in good health.

In DNA form, the CDR3 reads TGTGCCAGCAGCCTCCCACCCCGTACAGACTACCAAGAGACCCAGTACTTC. As protein: CASSLPPRTDYQETQYF. The chain recombines TRBV3-1 (or the pseudogene TRBV3-2) with TRBJ2-5, with D unclear. This CDR3 is 17 amino acids long. Trimming shortened V by 4 bases and J by 0 bases, and 18 bases separated the two germline ends. Germline CDR1 is LGHDT and CDR2 is YNNKEL (reference sequence).